This TCR beta chain appears in the sequencing data of a study of T cells in Graves' hyperthyroidism and ophthalmopathy. RNA transcripts served as the template for amplifying TCR beta CDR3 regions. Initially, a first-round RT-PCR of the TCR CDR3 employed the HTBI primer set. Each CDR3 protein gets one entry after TCRdb re-called the multiplex PCR reads with MiXCR. The repertoire holds roughly 750,000 distinct CDR3 sequences, 16% seen once, with about 8.4% in the top ten. Exclusion of patients followed from uncontrolled infection, other autoimmune disease, pregnancy or lactation. From 10 ml of fresh peripheral blood, PBMCs were isolated. The sample holds many counts of this clonotype. V was clipped by 2 bases and J by 9 bases, with 8 bases between them. The CDR3 consists of 12 residues. The V gene's germline CDR1 is SGHNT and CDR2 YENEEA.

The clonotype comes from a man in his late teens or twenties with Graves' hyperthyroidism. What was sequenced was blood. V is TRBV11-3 and J is TRBJ2-1; no reliable D call. DNA for the CDR3: TGTGCCAGCAGCTTATCATTCGCTGAGCAGTTCTTC. Translating it yields CASSLSFAEQFF.